This entry concerns a single T cell receptor (beta chain). TCRdb keeps only in-frame clones here, not all; method: immunoSEQ multiplex PCR. In the table there are 210,000 or so clones, 83% of which are singletons. This specimen comes from a study of blood T cell repertoires in COVID-19. CDR1 and CDR2 (germline): SGHDT, YYEEEE. The CDR3 has 13 residues. Trimming took 4 bases from V and 6 from J, leaving 13 bases between them. This sequence originates from a woman between 45 and 65 years old who had been exposed to COVID-19. Sequencing was performed on PBMCs or T cells enriched from blood (not recorded which). The chain uses TRBV5-6 and TRBJ1-1, with D possibly matching TRBD1 (5 bases). Written as DNA, the CDR3 is TGTGCCAGCAGCCCTCAGGGTTGGGCTGAAGCTTTCTTT. It is translated as CASSPQGWAEAFF.